The 32 T cell receptor beta chains given below trace back to one sample, sequenced in a study of blood T cell repertoires in COVID-19. Clones were read by immunoSEQ multiplex PCR, and TCRdb kept only the in-frame ones, dropping some. The sample lists more than 300,000 clones, around 84% seen once, with 3.5% to 4.5% in the top ten. Sequenced sample: PBMCs or T cells enriched from blood (not recorded which). Receptors originate from a man aged 25-45 years who had recovered from COVID-19.

This chain joins TRBV5-1 and TRBJ2-7; 8 nucleotides line up with TRBD2. The CDR3 has 14 amino acids. V dropped 2 bases and J dropped 0; count of bases not matched to a gene: 1. The germline gives CDR1 SGHRS, CDR2 YFSETQ. CDR3 sequence (DNA): TGCGCCAGCAGCTTTACTAGCGGCTCCTACGAGCAGTACTTC. The encoded protein is CASSFTSGSYEQYF. Full variable domain (outside the CDR3, taken from reference TRBV5-1 and TRBJ2-7): KAGVTQTPRYLIKTRGQQVTLSCSPISGHRSVSWYQQTPGQGLQFLFEYFSETQRNKGNFPGRFSGRQFSNSRSEMNVSTLELGDSALYLCASSFTSGSYEQYFGPGTRLTVT.

The chain carries TRBV5-1 and TRBJ2-1; 15 nucleotides match TRBD2. Germline V gene sequence: CDR1 SGHRS, CDR2 YFSETQ. The junction had 7 bases not matched to a gene; V was cut back by 4 bases and J by 2 bases. The CDR3 loop spans 18 amino acids. The CDR3 protein is CASSLGLAGGSTYNEQFF. The CDR3, as DNA: TGCGCCAGCAGCCTGGGACTAGCGGGGGGCAGCACCTACAATGAGCAGTTCTTC.

CDR3 in DNA: TGCGCCAGCAGCTTGGATATCGGGGATAGCTATGGCTACACCTTC. It yields the protein CASSLDIGDSYGYTF. The V and J genes are TRBV5-1 and TRBJ1-2; D is unresolved. Trimming took 0 bases from V and 4 from J, leaving 13 bases between them. From germline, CDR1 is SGHRS and CDR2 YFSETQ. CDR3 length: 15 amino acids.

This clone has only one observation. The gene calls are TRBV7-6 and TRBJ2-4; the match to TRBD2 covers 11 bases. After removal of 0 bases from V and 1 base from J, the junction contained 2 bases not matched to a gene. The CDR3 has 17 residues. The V gene's germline CDR1 is SGHVS and CDR2 FNYEAQ. CDR3 sequence: CASSLAGLAEAKNIQYF. The CDR3 nucleotides are TGTGCCAGCAGCTTAGCGGGACTAGCGGAGGCCAAAAACATTCAGTACTTC.

The rearrangement links TRBV5-4 to TRBJ2-5, with 8 bases matching TRBD2. Trimming took 4 bases from V and 2 from J; bases not matched to a gene: 7. The CDR3 loop spans 15 amino acids. The germline gives CDR1 SGHNT, CDR2 YYREEE (reference sequence). The CDR3 loop is CASSPPLAVQETQYF. The CDR3 region has the DNA TGTGCCAGCAGCCCGCCACTAGCGGTACAAGAGACCCAGTACTTC. Variable domain in full (rest from reference TRBV5-4 and TRBJ2-5): ETGVTQSPTHLIKTRGQQVTLRCSSQSGHNTVSWYQQALGQGPQFIFQYYREEENGRGNFPPRFSGLQFPNYSSELNVNALELDDSALYLCASSPPLAVQETQYFGPGTRLLVL.

The chain uses TRBV5-1 and TRBJ2-7; D may be TRBD1 (6 bases). V was trimmed by 4 bases and J by 3 bases, leaving 11 bases between them. Germline V gene sequence: CDR1 SGHRS, CDR2 YFSETQ. This CDR3 is built from 13 residues. The CDR3 DNA is TGCGCCAGCAGCCCAGGACAGTTCTACGAGCAGTACTTC. Amino acids: CASSPGQFYEQYF.

This clone showed up just a few times. The chain links TRBV3-1 (or the pseudogene TRBV3-2) to TRBJ2-5; D is unresolved. CDR3 size: 11 residues. Per germline, CDR1 LGHDT and CDR2 YNNKEL (reference sequence). V was trimmed by 2 bases and J by 12 bases, leaving 10 bases between them. CDR3 residues: CASSQLRQEYF. Here the CDR3 DNA reads TGTGCCAGCAGCCAACTCCGCCAGGAGTACTTC.

The chain is built from TRBV30 and TRBJ1-5; D not resolved. This CDR3 is built from 13 residues. Germline loops: CDR1 GTSNPN, CDR2 SVGIG (reference sequence). V gave up 0 bases and J gave up 4 bases, with 7 bases separating them. CDR3 DNA: TGTGCCTGGAGTGTACTAGGGAATCAGCCCCAGCATTTT. Translated: CAWSVLGNQPQHF.

This sequence joins TRBV3-1 (or the pseudogene TRBV3-2) and TRBJ2-1, with D perhaps TRBD2 (5 bases). The CDR3 spans 15 residues. CDR1 is LGHDT and CDR2 is YNNKEL in the germline V gene (reference sequence). Between the trimmed V and J ends, which lost 2 bases and 10 bases, there was a span of 18 bases. Here the CDR3 DNA reads TGTGCCAGCAGCCAATTTGTCCTAGCCCCCGGAGAGCAGTTCTTC. Translated, it gives CASSQFVLAPGEQFF.

V and J are TRBV11-3 and TRBJ2-3; D is possibly TRBD1 (6 bases). Trimming took 1 base from V and 3 from J, leaving 20 bases between them. Germline V gene sequence: CDR1 SGHNT, CDR2 YENEEA. CDR3 length equals 18 residues. The CDR3 DNA follows: TGTGCCAGCAGCTTAGTATCCTCTTCTCTGGACAGAACAGATACGCAGTATTTT. Protein product: CASSLVSSSLDRTDTQYF. Full variable domain (outside the CDR3, taken from reference TRBV11-3 and TRBJ2-3): EAGVVQSPRYKIIEKKQPVAFWCNPISGHNTLYWYLQNLGQGPELLIRYENEEAVDDSQLPKDRFSAERLKGVDSTLKIQPAELGDSAVYLCASSLVSSSLDRTDTQYFGPGTRLTVL.

This clone was counted only a few times. The chain employs TRBV19 and TRBJ1-2; possible D gene TRBD1, 5 bases. The CDR3 has 14 residues. Between the trimmed V and J ends, which lost 1 base and 4 bases, there was a span of 10 bases. Germline V gene sequence: CDR1 LNHDA, CDR2 SQIVND (reference sequence). Here the CDR3 DNA reads TGTGCCAGTAGTATAGGTGGGGCCTCCTATGGCTACACCTTC. Protein product: CASSIGGASYGYTF.

CDR3 residues: CAISESLAGGNQPQHF. CDR3 coding DNA: TGTGCCATCAGTGAGTCGTTGGCGGGAGGCAATCAGCCCCAGCATTTT. J is TRBJ1-5 and V is TRBV10-3; D is ambiguous. Trimming took 0 bases from V and 2 from J, leaving 11 bases between them. The CDR3 loop spans 16 amino acids. CDR1 and CDR2 (germline): ENHRY, SYGVKD.

This chain joins TRBV5-6 and TRBJ1-2; TRBD1 agrees at 7 bases. With V trimmed by 2 bases and J by 1 base, 5 bases remained unmatched. Germline CDR1 is SGHDT and CDR2 is YYEEEE. This CDR3 spans 15 amino acids. This chain's CDR3 is CASSFGQAFNYGYTF. The DNA for the CDR3 is TGTGCCAGCAGCTTCGGACAGGCCTTTAACTATGGCTACACCTTC.

V gene TRBV27 combines with J gene TRBJ2-4; perhaps TRBD1 as D (5 bases). V lost 8 bases to trimming and J lost 5 bases, with 16 bases between them. Germline values: CDR1 MNHEY, CDR2 SMNVEV (reference sequence). The CDR3 contains 14 residues. This CDR3 reads CASGFVGRENIQYF. The CDR3 nucleotides read TGTGCCAGCGGATTCGTGGGGCGTGAAAACATTCAGTACTTC.

This sequence joins TRBV4-2 and TRBJ2-5, with D perhaps matching TRBD1 (5 bases). The CDR3 covers 15 residues. V was trimmed by 4 bases and J by 3 bases, leaving 15 bases between them. Germline V lookup: CDR1 LGHNA, CDR2 YNFKEQ. The CDR3 nucleotides are TGTGCCAGCAGCCTGCAGGTAGGGGCAGAAGAGACCCAGTACTTC. Amino acids: CASSLQVGAEETQYF.

The chain links TRBV7-9 to TRBJ1-1, with D unclear. V was trimmed by 0 bases and J by 10 bases, leaving 12 bases between them. The germline V gene encodes CDR1 SEHNR and CDR2 FQNEAQ (reference sequence). This CDR3 is 13 amino acids long. The CDR3 loop is CASSLAEAPPAFF. The CDR3 DNA reads TGTGCCAGCAGCTTAGCGGAGGCGCCTCCAGCTTTCTTT.

This rearrangement joins TRBV7-2 to TRBJ2-7, with D perhaps matching TRBD2 (5 bases). The CDR3 is 15 residues long. Germline assignment: CDR1 SGHTA and CDR2 FQGNSA. The V end lost 1 base, the J end lost 7 bases, and 17 bases lay between the germline ends. CDR3 sequence: CASSLGTSWFGEQYF. In DNA, the CDR3 is TGTGCCAGCAGCTTAGGGACTTCATGGTTTGGGGAGCAGTACTTC.

This chain uses TRBV7-9 with TRBJ1-5; no clear D. CDR1 is SEHNR, CDR2 FQNEAQ, per germline (reference sequence). Between the trimmed V and J ends, which lost 4 bases and 3 bases, there was a span of 7 bases. The CDR3 extends over 13 amino acids. The CDR3 DNA is TGTGCCAGCAGCTACGGGTCCAATCAGCCCCAGCATTTT. Encoded protein: CASSYGSNQPQHF.

The chain carries TRBV29-1 and TRBJ2-1, with TRBD2 identical over 16 bases. CDR3 length: 19 residues. V trimming: 2 bases; J trimming: 0 bases; junction bases outside the gene matches: 7. In germline, CDR1 is SQVTM, CDR2 ANQGSEA. In DNA form, the CDR3 reads TGCAGCGTTGAATCGGGACTAGCGGGAGGGATGGTCTCCTACAATGAGCAGTTCTTC. Translated: CSVESGLAGGMVSYNEQFF.

This chain connects TRBV10-2 to TRBJ1-5, with D maybe TRBD1 (6 bases). The germline V and J ends were trimmed by 5 bases and 4 bases, with 18 bases remaining between them. The CDR3 loop spans 16 amino acids. The germline CDR1 and CDR2 sequences are WSHSY and SAAADI. The CDR3, as DNA: TGCGCCAGCAGTCCCCACAGGGACCGGACAAATCAGCCCCAGCATTTT. The encoded protein is CASSPHRDRTNQPQHF.

This chain connects TRBV24-1 to TRBJ1-2, with a possible D match to TRBD1 (5 bases). The CDR3 contains 13 residues. In germline, CDR1 is KGHDR, CDR2 SFDVKD. With 4 bases removed from V and 8 bases from J, the gap between germline ends came to 13 bases. CDR3: CATSDRGGDGYTF. The CDR3 nucleotides read TGTGCCACCAGTGACCGGGGAGGGGACGGCTACACCTTC.

The rearrangement uses TRBV11-2 and TRBJ2-2; 11 bases agree with TRBD2. The V segment lost 7 bases and the J segment 0 bases; nucleotides outside the gene matches: 7. The CDR3 is 17 residues long. Germline loops: CDR1 SGHAT, CDR2 FQNNGV. This chain's CDR3 is CASIETSGASNTGELFF. DNA for the CDR3: TGTGCCAGCATCGAGACTAGCGGGGCTTCGAACACCGGGGAGCTGTTTTTT.

About this clone itself: The same CDR3 can be traced to other DNA sequences in this sample. The J gene is TRBJ1-4, the V gene TRBV20-1; 7 bases are shared with TRBD1. CDR3 length equals 11 residues. The V gene's germline CDR1 is DFQATT and CDR2 SNEGSKA (reference sequence). J lost 8 bases, V lost 5 bases, and 2 bases had no gene match. The CDR3 here is CSAAGGEKLFF. DNA of the CDR3: TGCAGTGCTGCAGGGGGGGAAAAACTGTTTTTT.

This rearrangement joins TRBV14 to TRBJ1-4; D may be TRBD1 (6 bases). This CDR3 is built from 17 residues. CDR1 and CDR2 (germline): SGHDN, FVKESK. Trimming removed 4 bases at V and 1 base at J, with 16 bases between. CDR3: CASSRGQGGRTNEKLFF. In DNA form, the CDR3 reads TGTGCCAGCAGCCGGGGGCAGGGTGGCAGAACTAATGAAAAACTGTTTTTT.

The chain combines TRBV4-1 with TRBJ2-1; 10 bases line up with TRBD2. V was pared by 1 base and J by 6 bases, with 3 bases of the junction left unmatched. The CDR3 sequence is 15 residues long. CDR1 is MGHRA, CDR2 YSYEKL, per germline. The CDR3 region has the DNA TGCGCCAGCAGCCAAGGTCGACTAGCGGGCAATGAGCAGTTCTTC. This encodes CASSQGRLAGNEQFF.

The chain links TRBV6-4 to TRBJ2-1, with 8 bases identical to TRBD2. The CDR3 has 16 amino acids. V gave up 8 bases and J gave up 2 bases; unmatched junction bases: 11. Germline lookup yields CDR1 MRHNA and CDR2 SNTAGT. The CDR3 reads CASSDRSGGAYNEQFF. For the CDR3, the DNA is TGTGCCAGCTCTGACAGATCGGGGGGGGCCTACAATGAGCAGTTCTTC.

The chain carries TRBV4-2 and TRBJ2-3, with 8 bases matching TRBD2. Germline values: CDR1 LGHNA, CDR2 YNFKEQ. After removal of 4 bases from V and 0 bases from J, the junction contained 6 bases not matched to a gene. The CDR3 is 16 residues long. DNA of the CDR3: TGTGCCAGCAGCCTGGTACGGGGGGGAAGCACAGATACGCAGTATTTT. Its translation: CASSLVRGGSTDTQYF.

This clone was counted between two and nine times. The chain carries TRBV18 and TRBJ1-6, with 7 nucleotides matching TRBD1. V lost 5 bases to trimming and J lost 2 bases; unmatched junction nucleotides: 9. Germline CDR1 and CDR2: KGHSH and LQKENI. The CDR3 spans 17 residues. Written as DNA, the CDR3 is TGTGCCAGCTCAGACTCATCCGGGACAGCCTATAATTCACCCCTCCACTTT. It codes for CASSDSSGTAYNSPLHF.

This sequence joins TRBV6-2 or TRBV6-3 and TRBJ1-4, with D possibly matching TRBD1 (6 bases). The CDR3 spans 15 residues. The germline V gene has CDR1 MNHEY and CDR2 SVGEGT. V was pared by 2 bases and J by 7 bases, with 14 bases between. The CDR3 sequence is CASSYHTGGSEKLFF. The CDR3 bases are TGTGCCAGCAGTTACCATACGGGGGGCAGTGAAAAACTGTTTTTT.

The chain recombines TRBV3-1 (or the pseudogene TRBV3-2) with TRBJ1-5, with D tentatively TRBD1 (5 bases). This CDR3 comprises 15 residues. The germline CDR1 and CDR2 sequences are LGHDT and YNNKEL (reference sequence). Trimming shortened V by 1 base and J by 4 bases, and 11 bases separated the two germline ends. DNA of the CDR3: TGTGCCAGCAGCCAAGTTGGGGGGGTAAATCAGCCCCAGCATTTT. This codes for CASSQVGGVNQPQHF.

The V gene is TRBV7-2, the J gene TRBJ1-5, with a tentative D call TRBD1 (6 bases). The germline V gene encodes CDR1 SGHTA and CDR2 FQGNSA. The CDR3 covers 16 residues. The ends were cut back, 1 base at V and 4 bases at J, with 14 bases in the middle. The CDR3, as DNA: TGTGCCAGCAGCTTAGGGGGGGGCAGGAGGAATCAGCCCCAGCATTTT. Translated, it gives CASSLGGGRRNQPQHF.

The chain links TRBV3-1 (or the pseudogene TRBV3-2) to TRBJ2-1; perhaps TRBD2 as D (5 bases). V gave up 0 bases and J gave up 0 bases, with 9 bases separating them. The CDR3 has 16 amino acids. CDR1 and CDR2 from the germline V gene are LGHDT and YNNKEL (reference sequence). The CDR3 reads CASSQDPSSSYNEQFF. The CDR3 DNA reads TGTGCCAGCAGCCAAGACCCTAGCAGCTCCTACAATGAGCAGTTCTTC.